The sequence of this TCR beta chain was determined in a study of blood T cells in healthy people across ages. Germline values: CDR1 SGDLS, CDR2 YYNGEE. Between the trimmed V and J ends, which lost 3 bases and 14 bases, there was a span of 21 bases. CDR3 size: 15 residues. Together with a sample-barcoded 5' primer, a J-beta primer mix was included in a second PCR lasting about 7 to 11 cycles. From the 5' RACE reads, TCRdb called clonotypes with MiXCR, one entry per CDR3 protein. The sample has around 690,000 distinct CDR3 sequences; 58% are singletons. The extraction recovered at least 6 micrograms of total RNA per sample.

What was sequenced was blood. V and J are TRBV9 and TRBJ1-6; D not certain. The TCR comes from a man between 60 and 75 years old in good health. The CDR3 nucleotides read TGTGCCAGCAGCGGGACGACGGAGCCCTTAGAGACCCTCCACTTT. It translates to CASSGTTEPLETLHF.